This TCR beta chain appears in the sequencing data of a study of cytomegalovirus exposure and HLA in healthy donors. Broader study findings: Accurate predictions that matched the HLA-A and HLA-B alleles of most subjects were reportedly made from TCR beta sequences. CMV serostatus was the sole immune exposure information available. The study recorded 164 TCR beta chains that were cytomegalovirus-associated. On later analysis, the bulk of CMV-associated TCR beta chains appeared to be HLA-restricted.

PCR used 60 Vbeta primers and 13 Jbeta primers. Generated by immunoSEQ multiplex PCR, the TCRdb table keeps only in-frame clones and is missing some. The sample contains roughly 120,000 clones, about 64% of which appear only once. CDR3 size: 13 residues. Germline CDR1 SGHDN, CDR2 FVKESK. Trimming cost V 2 bases and J 8 bases, with 7 bases left between them. This clone was recorded only once. As yet, its antigen is unknown. The sequence came from a man between 18 and 29 years old in good health and CMV-seropositive. The chain has TRBV14 and TRBJ1-6; D is ambiguous. Sample: PBMCs. The CDR3 is CASSQRQDSPLHF. CDR3 sequence (DNA): TGTGCCAGCAGCCAACGCCAGGATTCACCCCTCCACTTT.